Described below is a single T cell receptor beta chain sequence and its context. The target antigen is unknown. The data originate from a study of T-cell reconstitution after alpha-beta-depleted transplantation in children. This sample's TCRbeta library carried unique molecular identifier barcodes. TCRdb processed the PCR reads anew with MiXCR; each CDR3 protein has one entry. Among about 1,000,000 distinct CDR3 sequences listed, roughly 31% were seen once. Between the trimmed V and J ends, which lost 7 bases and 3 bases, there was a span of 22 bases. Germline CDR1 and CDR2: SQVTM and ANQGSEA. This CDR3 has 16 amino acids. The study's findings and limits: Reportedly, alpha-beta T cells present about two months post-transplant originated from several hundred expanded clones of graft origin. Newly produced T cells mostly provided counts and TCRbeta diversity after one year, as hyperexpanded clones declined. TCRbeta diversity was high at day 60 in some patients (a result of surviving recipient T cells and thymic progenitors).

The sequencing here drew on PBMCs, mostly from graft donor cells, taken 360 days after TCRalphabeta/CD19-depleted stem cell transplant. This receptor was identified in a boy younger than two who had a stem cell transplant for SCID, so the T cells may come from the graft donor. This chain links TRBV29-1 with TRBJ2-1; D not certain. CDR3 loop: CSAPRGSANNYNEQFF. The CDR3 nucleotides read TGCAGCGCCCCGAGAGGCTCCGCAAATAACTACAATGAGCAGTTCTTC.